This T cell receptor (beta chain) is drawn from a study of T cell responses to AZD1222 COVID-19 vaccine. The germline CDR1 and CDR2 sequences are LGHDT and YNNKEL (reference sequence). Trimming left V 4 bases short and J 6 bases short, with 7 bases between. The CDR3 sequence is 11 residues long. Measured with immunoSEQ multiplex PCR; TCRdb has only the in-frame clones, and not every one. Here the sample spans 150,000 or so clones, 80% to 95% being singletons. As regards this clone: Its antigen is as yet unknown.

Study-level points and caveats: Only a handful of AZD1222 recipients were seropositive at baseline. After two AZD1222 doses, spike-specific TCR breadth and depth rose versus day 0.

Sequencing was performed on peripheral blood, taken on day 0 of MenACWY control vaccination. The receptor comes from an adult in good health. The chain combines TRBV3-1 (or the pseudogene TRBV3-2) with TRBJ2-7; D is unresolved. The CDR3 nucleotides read TGTGCCAGCAGCCTCAAGGGCGAGCAGTACTTC. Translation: CASSLKGEQYF.